What follows describes a single T cell receptor (beta chain). In terms of age and location, participants ranged from roughly 18 to 95 years and lived in approximately 24 US areas. Participants reported their clinical history, and cohort assignment relied on those reports. Among Cohort 3 donors, those recovered had two negative PCRs, clearance, or symptom resolution. The data originate from a study of blood T cell repertoires in COVID-19. Looking at the study overall: From T cells, B-cell-depleted T cells, or PBMCs came the material, which was cDNA or gDNA.

Trimming removed 1 base from V and 2 bases from J, with 8 bases in between. CDR3 length: 14 amino acids. Germline lookup yields CDR1 SGHTA and CDR2 FQGNSA. Produced via immunoSEQ multiplex PCR; TCRdb's table is partial and in-frame only. The data contain 450,000 to 500,000 clones, 80% to 90% of them singletons. The receptor's source is a woman in her fifties or sixties who had recovered from COVID-19. Sequenced sample: PBMCs or T cells enriched from blood (not recorded which). V and J are TRBV7-2 and TRBJ2-5, with a possible D match to TRBD2 (6 bases). For the CDR3, the DNA is TGTGCCAGCAGCTTAGGTCGGGGGCAAGAGACCCAGTACTTC. Protein product: CASSLGRGQETQYF. Combining the CDR3 with reference TRBV7-2 and TRBJ2-5 gives the whole variable domain GAGVSQSPSNKVTEKGKDVELRCDPISGHTALYWYRQSLGQGLEFLIYFQGNSAPDKSGLPSDRFSAERTGGSVSTLTIQRTQQEDSAVYLCASSLGRGQETQYFGPGTRLLVL.